These 27 T cell receptor beta chains share one sample of origin, sequenced in a study of T cells after yellow fever vaccination. A single record per CDR3 protein comes from TCRdb applying MiXCR to the 5' RACE reads. The top ten clones hold 15% of a sample with around 600,000 distinct CDR3 sequences, around 12% of them seen once. This sample comprised PBMCs, obtained on the day of the yellow fever booster vaccination. These receptors were obtained from a man aged 30-40 years who received the YFV17D yellow fever vaccine.

The table lists this clonotype with a few counts. V and J are TRBV5-1 and TRBJ2-7; 14 bases are shared with TRBD2. The CDR3 totals 19 residues. Germline assignment: CDR1 SGHRS and CDR2 YFSETQ. V was pared by 0 bases and J by 1 base, with 9 bases of the junction left unmatched. The CDR3 nucleotides read TGCGCCAGCAGCTTGGCCGACAGGCGGACTAGCGGGAGGTCCTACGAGCAGTACTTC. As protein: CASSLADRRTSGRSYEQYF.

The chain couples TRBV30 to TRBJ2-1; 9 bases are shared with TRBD1. The V and J ends lost 5 bases and 7 bases, in that order; junction bases with no gene match: 6. CDR1 and CDR2 from the germline V gene are GTSNPN and SVGIG (reference sequence). The CDR3 length is 13 residues. The CDR3 loop reads CAWGTGRGNEQFF. The CDR3 DNA reads TGTGCCTGGGGGACAGGGAGAGGGAATGAGCAGTTCTTC.

This clonotype was recorded a few times. This rearrangement joins TRBV5-6 to TRBJ1-2, with 10 positions matching TRBD1. CDR1 and CDR2 from the germline V gene are SGHDT and YYEEEE. This CDR3 is 15 amino acids long. The junction had 11 bases not matched to a gene; V was cut back by 4 bases and J by 8 bases. CDR3 residues: CASSMWDRGFSGYTF. The DNA for the CDR3 is TGTGCCAGCAGCATGTGGGACAGGGGCTTTTCCGGCTACACCTTC.

This clonotype came up a few times. This chain connects TRBV15 to TRBJ2-7; TRBD1 is a possible D gene (5 bases). V was trimmed by 4 bases and J by 2 bases, leaving 12 bases between them. The CDR3 is 14 amino acids. Germline loops: CDR1 LNHNV, CDR2 YYDKDF (reference sequence). The CDR3 DNA reads as TGTGCCACCAGCACTGACAGCCATACCTACGAGCAGTACTTC. Amino acids: CATSTDSHTYEQYF.

This clonotype turned up a few times. The CDR3 nucleotides read TGTGCCAGTAGCGCAGACAGGGGTGGGGCCAACGTCCTGACTTTC. Amino acids: CASSADRGGANVLTF. The V and J genes are TRBV19 and TRBJ2-6; 8 nucleotides line up with TRBD1. The CDR3 sequence is 15 residues long. Germline CDR1 LNHDA, CDR2 SQIVND (reference sequence). Trimming removed 6 bases from V and 3 bases from J; junction bases left unmatched: 4.

This clonotype was found a few times. This chain uses TRBV20-1 with TRBJ2-7, with D perhaps matching TRBD2 (6 bases). This CDR3 spans 15 amino acids. Germline CDR1 reads DFQATT; CDR2 reads SNEGSKA (reference sequence). Trimming took 0 bases from V and 2 from J, leaving 14 bases between them. In DNA, the CDR3 is TGCAGTGCTAGAGATGGAGGGCGGCCTACCTACGAGCAGTACTTC. Residues: CSARDGGRPTYEQYF.

The genes are TRBV6-1 and TRBJ2-5; 10 positions agree with TRBD2. The CDR3 contains 15 residues. CDR1 is MNHNS, CDR2 SASEGT, per germline. V lost 9 bases to trimming and J lost 3 bases; unmatched junction nucleotides: 10. Written as DNA, the CDR3 is TGTGCCAGTAAATGGACTAGCGGAGGCAAAGAGACCCAGTACTTC. This translates into CASKWTSGGKETQYF.

This clonotype was observed a few times. The CDR3 does not end in the conserved phenylalanine or tryptophan, so this is likely a read error. The limits of the CDR3 on the DNA are not certain, so only TCRdb's listed CDR3 is given. The chain employs TRBV24-1 and TRBJ2-7; the D call of TRBD1 is as the table states it, not checked on the DNA. The germline CDR1 and CDR2 sequences are KGHDR and SFDVKD. From its first to its last residue, the CDR3 has 9 amino acids. CDR3 protein: CAQGLEGVD.

The chain is built from TRBV6-5 and TRBJ2-7, with 7 nucleotides matching TRBD1. The V and J ends lost 4 bases and 6 bases, in that order; junction bases with no gene match: 12. Germline assignment: CDR1 MNHEY and CDR2 SVGAGI. The CDR3 covers 15 residues. For the CDR3, the DNA is TGTGCCAGCAGTTCCTACCCGGGCAGGGGGAGCGAGCAGTACTTC. The encoded protein is CASSSYPGRGSEQYF.

CDR3 region: CASSFGAAFKSEQYF. The CDR3 nucleotides read TGTGCCAGCAGTTTTGGGGCTGCGTTTAAATCCGAGCAGTACTTC. The V call is TRBV28, the J call TRBJ2-7; tentative D call: TRBD1 (5 bases). This CDR3 spans 15 amino acids. Per the germline V gene, CDR1 is MDHEN and CDR2 is SYDVKM. The ends were cut back, 3 bases at V and 6 bases at J, with 18 bases in the middle.

This clonotype was counted at least ten times. This chain links TRBV4-3 with TRBJ2-1; D is unclear. Trimming shortened V by 0 bases and J by 10 bases, and 4 bases separated the two germline ends. The CDR3 contains 11 residues. Looked up from germline, CDR1 is LGHNA and CDR2 is YSLEER. The CDR3 coding sequence is TGCGCCAGCAGCCAAGATCGGGAGCAGTTCTTC. Translation: CASSQDREQFF.

This chain joins TRBV5-4 and TRBJ2-4; D uncertain. V was cut by 0 bases and J by 3 bases, with 22 bases left in between. Germline values: CDR1 SGHNT, CDR2 YYREEE (reference sequence). This CDR3 has 19 amino acids. In nucleotides, the CDR3 is TGTGCCAGCAGCTTGGAGGGCAGGCCTCCTTTGAATCTCAAAAACATTCAGTACTTC. Protein: CASSLEGRPPLNLKNIQYF. Full variable domain (remainder filled in from reference TRBV5-4 and TRBJ2-4): ETGVTQSPTHLIKTRGQQVTLRCSSQSGHNTVSWYQQALGQGPQFIFQYYREEENGRGNFPPRFSGLQFPNYSSELNVNALELDDSALYLCASSLEGRPPLNLKNIQYFGAGTRLSVL.

The chain has TRBV20-1 and TRBJ2-1, with 10 bases fitting TRBD2. Germline CDR1 DFQATT, CDR2 SNEGSKA (reference sequence). V shed 5 bases, J shed 9 bases, and the junction held 7 bases outside the gene matches. This CDR3 contains 13 residues. CDR3 protein: CSAALAGVVEQFF. The CDR3 DNA reads TGCAGTGCTGCGCTAGCGGGAGTGGTTGAGCAGTTCTTC.

The gene calls are TRBV6-5 and TRBJ2-3; perhaps TRBD1 as D (6 bases). V dropped 0 bases and J dropped 9 bases, with 7 bases sitting between them. In germline, CDR1 is MNHEY, CDR2 SVGAGI. CDR3 length equals 12 residues. The CDR3 sequence is CASSYSRGTQYF. CDR3 nucleotide sequence: TGTGCCAGCAGTTACTCGAGGGGGACGCAGTATTTT.

The CDR3 reads CSVVVTSGNEQYF. For the CDR3, the DNA is TGCAGCGTTGTAGTGACTAGCGGGAACGAGCAGTACTTC. The chain links TRBV29-1 to TRBJ2-7; 11 bases fit TRBD2. The germline gives CDR1 SQVTM, CDR2 ANQGSEA. V shed 4 bases, J shed 5 bases, and the junction held 4 bases outside the gene matches. The CDR3 consists of 13 residues.

The chain carries TRBV24-1 and TRBJ2-1; 11 bases align to TRBD2. The CDR3 spans 15 residues. Per germline, CDR1 KGHDR and CDR2 SFDVKD. With 5 bases clipped from V and 5 bases from J, the junction kept 4 bases outside the gene matches. The CDR3, as DNA: TGTGCCACCAGTGCAGCGGGACTAGCGGACAATGAGCAGTTCTTC. It translates to CATSAAGLADNEQFF.

This clonotype showed up just a few times. V and J are TRBV5-1 and TRBJ1-1, with 10 bases aligning to TRBD1. This CDR3 spans 17 amino acids. Germline CDR1 SGHRS, CDR2 YFSETQ. The V segment lost 3 bases and the J segment 8 bases; nucleotides outside the gene matches: 16. Written as DNA, the CDR3 is TGCGCCAGCAGCTCGGGCGGGACAGGGGTCGCGAAATTGGAAGCTTTCTTT. This translates into CASSSGGTGVAKLEAFF.

There are a few counts of this clonotype. J is TRBJ2-7 and V is TRBV29-1; D uncertain. The CDR3 totals 13 residues. The germline V gene encodes CDR1 SQVTM and CDR2 ANQGSEA. V lost 0 bases, J lost 3 bases, and 9 bases lay in between. CDR3 protein: CSVEDTSGYEQYF. In DNA, the CDR3 is TGCAGCGTTGAAGATACCTCCGGCTACGAGCAGTACTTC.

The V gene is TRBV20-1, the J gene TRBJ1-1, with D perhaps matching TRBD1 (6 bases). Deletions cut 0 bases from V and 5 bases from J, with 10 bases between. The germline V gene encodes CDR1 DFQATT and CDR2 SNEGSKA (reference sequence). CDR3 length equals 13 residues. CDR3 bases: TGCAGTGCTAGAGAACAGGGAGGGACTGAAGCTTTCTTT. Amino acid sequence: CSAREQGGTEAFF.

This chain joins TRBV5-1 and TRBJ2-6; D remains ambiguous. The CDR3 totals 17 residues. V was pared by 3 bases and J by 1 base, with 14 bases between. From germline, CDR1 is SGHRS and CDR2 YFSETQ. The DNA of the CDR3 is TGCGCCAGCAGCTCAGGACCTCTAAAATCTGGGGCCAACGTCCTGACTTTC. This translates into CASSSGPLKSGANVLTF.

This chain links TRBV15 with TRBJ2-2; TRBD2 aligns across 9 bases. V dropped 5 bases and J dropped 2; count of bases not matched to a gene: 15. CDR1 is LNHNV, CDR2 YYDKDF, per germline (reference sequence). The CDR3 contains 19 residues. This CDR3 reads CATSVGALGLAGNTGELFF. The CDR3 nucleotides are TGTGCCACCAGCGTAGGTGCGCTCGGGCTAGCGGGAAACACCGGGGAGCTGTTTTTT.

The V gene is TRBV29-1, the J gene TRBJ2-3; 8 bases are shared with TRBD2. Germline CDR1 and CDR2: SQVTM and ANQGSEA. The CDR3 covers 15 residues. With 4 bases clipped from V and 6 bases from J, the junction kept 12 bases outside the gene matches. The DNA for the CDR3 is TGCAGCGTTGGGGGGAGCGGGAGCATTGCGGATACGCAGTATTTT. It encodes CSVGGSGSIADTQYF.

This clonotype appeared a few times. The chain joins TRBV5-6 to TRBJ1-2, with D tentatively TRBD1 (5 bases). The length of the CDR3 is 13 residues. In germline, CDR1 is SGHDT, CDR2 YYEEEE. Trimming took 2 bases from V and 3 from J, leaving 8 bases between them. The CDR3 sequence is CASSFVRDYGYTF. CDR3 bases: TGTGCCAGCAGCTTCGTCAGGGACTATGGCTACACCTTC. Supplemented by reference TRBV5-6 and TRBJ1-2, the full variable domain reads DAGVTQSPTHLIKTRGQQVTLRCSPKSGHDTVSWYQQALGQGPQFIFQYYEEEERQRGNFPDRFSGHQFPNYSSELNVNALLLGDSALYLCASSFVRDYGYTFGSGTRLTVV.

The chain links TRBV20-1 to TRBJ2-7, with TRBD1 matching 8 bases. The CDR3 extends over 14 amino acids. With V trimmed by 2 bases and J by 3 bases, 6 bases remained unmatched. Germline V gene data show CDR1 as DFQATT and CDR2 as SNEGSKA (reference sequence). The CDR3 nucleotides read TGCAGTGCTAGACCCCTACAGGGGGACTACGAGCAGTACTTC. It translates to CSARPLQGDYEQYF.

J is TRBJ2-1 and V is TRBV4-2, with TRBD2 identical over 7 bases. Germline V lookup: CDR1 LGHNA, CDR2 YNFKEQ. The CDR3 length is 16 residues. With 4 bases clipped from V and 3 bases from J, the junction kept 9 bases outside the gene matches. The CDR3: CASSLGGWDFYNEQFF. The CDR3 region has the DNA TGTGCCAGCAGCCTGGGGGGGTGGGACTTCTACAATGAGCAGTTCTTC.

This clonotype was counted many times. The rearrangement joins TRBV15 to TRBJ2-5, with no clear D. The CDR3 covers 15 residues. Looked up from germline, CDR1 is LNHNV and CDR2 is YYDKDF (reference sequence). V dropped 0 bases and J dropped 2 bases, with 10 bases sitting between them. For the CDR3, the DNA is TGTGCCACCAGCAGAGATCTGATCGCACAAGAGACCCAGTACTTC. Translation gives CATSRDLIAQETQYF.

This clonotype has just a few counts. This chain uses TRBV12-5 with TRBJ2-1; unclear D gene. Germline V lookup: CDR1 LGHNT, CDR2 FRNRAP. This CDR3 region has 14 residues. Deletions cut 1 base from V and 4 bases from J, with 8 bases between. CDR3 DNA: TGTGCTAGTGGTTTGGCCGATTCGTACAATGAGCAGTTCTTC. It encodes CASGLADSYNEQFF. The full variable domain, rest sourced from reference TRBV12-5 and TRBJ2-1, is DARVTQTPRHKVTEMGQEVTMRCQPILGHNTVFWYRQTMMQGLELLAYFRNRAPLDDSGMPKDRFSAEMPDATLATLKIQPSEPRDSAVYFCASGLADSYNEQFFGPGTRLTVL.